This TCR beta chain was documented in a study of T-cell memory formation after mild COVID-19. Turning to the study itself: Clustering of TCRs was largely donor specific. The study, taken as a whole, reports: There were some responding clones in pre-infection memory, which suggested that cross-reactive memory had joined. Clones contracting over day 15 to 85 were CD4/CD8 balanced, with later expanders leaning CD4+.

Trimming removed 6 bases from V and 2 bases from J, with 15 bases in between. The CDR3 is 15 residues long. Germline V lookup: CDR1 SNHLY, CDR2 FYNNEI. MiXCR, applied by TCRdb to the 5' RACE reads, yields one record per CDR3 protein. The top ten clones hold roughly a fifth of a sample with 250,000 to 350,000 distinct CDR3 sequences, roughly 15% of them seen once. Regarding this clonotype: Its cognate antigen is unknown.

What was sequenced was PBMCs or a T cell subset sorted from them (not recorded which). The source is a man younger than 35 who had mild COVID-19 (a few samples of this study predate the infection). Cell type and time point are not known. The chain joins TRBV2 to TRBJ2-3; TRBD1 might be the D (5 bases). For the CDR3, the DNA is TGTGCCAGCAGCGATCGGTACAGGCTCACAGATACGCAGTATTTT. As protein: CASSDRYRLTDTQYF.